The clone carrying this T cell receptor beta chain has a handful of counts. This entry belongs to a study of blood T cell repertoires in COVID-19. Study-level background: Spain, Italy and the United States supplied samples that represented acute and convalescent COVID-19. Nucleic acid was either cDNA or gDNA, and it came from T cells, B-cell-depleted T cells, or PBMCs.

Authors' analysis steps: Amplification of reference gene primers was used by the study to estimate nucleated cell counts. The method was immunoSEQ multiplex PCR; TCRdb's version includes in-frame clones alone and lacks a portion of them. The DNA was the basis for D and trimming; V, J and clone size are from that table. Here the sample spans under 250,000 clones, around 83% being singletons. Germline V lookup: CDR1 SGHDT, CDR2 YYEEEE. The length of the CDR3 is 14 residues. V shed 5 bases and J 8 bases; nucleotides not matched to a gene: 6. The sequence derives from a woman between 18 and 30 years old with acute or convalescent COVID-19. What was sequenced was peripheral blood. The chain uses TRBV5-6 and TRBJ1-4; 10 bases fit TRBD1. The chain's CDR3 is CASSGDRGSEKLFF. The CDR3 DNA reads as TGTGCCAGCAGTGGGGACAGGGGATCGGAAAAACTGTTTTTT.